A single sample gave rise to the 31 T cell receptor beta chains below, sequenced in a study of blood T cells in healthy people across ages (dated by TCRdb to between 2015 and 2017). Library generation was performed with 5' RACE. Sequencing relied on an Illumina HiSeq 2500. The second PCR ran for roughly 6 to 11 cycles and used a J-beta primer mix along with a sample-barcoded 5' primer. In TCRdb, the public reads were trimmed at Q25 with fastp and aligned with MiXCR, with productive beta chains retained. Rows matching on CDR3 protein sequence are summarized as one entry with the most common DNA and genes. Recorded for this sample are about 930,000 distinct CDR3 sequences; under 35% of them occurred a single time. The ten most abundant clones make up about 9.4% of the sample. These sequences were also reported in another study, on T cells of mothers and their children.

Sequenced sample: blood. Receptors were obtained from a woman aged 40 to 49 in good health.

J is TRBJ2-2 and V is TRBV5-1; possibly TRBD1 for D (6 bases). The CDR3 is made up of 14 amino acids. Per germline, CDR1 SGHRS and CDR2 YFSETQ. V lost 5 bases, J lost 1 base, and 9 bases lay in between. This CDR3 is CASSKGQNTGELFF. CDR3 in DNA: TGCGCCAGCAGTAAGGGACAGAACACCGGGGAGCTGTTTTTT.

This clonotype was recorded many times. The rearrangement links TRBV7-2 to TRBJ2-7; 7 bases line up with TRBD1. V was pared by 5 bases and J by 3 bases, with 10 bases of the junction left unmatched. The CDR3 extends over 15 amino acids. From germline, CDR1 is SGHTA and CDR2 FQGNSA. The CDR3 nucleotides read TGTGCCAGCAGCACTGATACGACAGGGATCTACGAGCAGTACTTC. Translation: CASSTDTTGIYEQYF. The entire variable domain, with the rest obtained from reference TRBV7-2 and TRBJ2-7, is as follows: GAGVSQSPSNKVTEKGKDVELRCDPISGHTALYWYRQSLGQGLEFLIYFQGNSAPDKSGLPSDRFSAERTGGSVSTLTIQRTQQEDSAVYLCASSTDTTGIYEQYFGPGTRLTVT.

This clonotype was detected a few times. One base away lies a much larger clone, so this may be a sequencing read error. The DNA of the CDR3 is TGCAGCGTTGAAGGTTTCAGCTCCTACAATGAGCAGTACTTC. The encoded protein is CSVEGFSSYNEQYF. The chain uses TRBV29-1 and TRBJ2-1; D ambiguous. The J call may not be correct, given that the DNA end is closer to TRBJ2-7. The CDR3 runs 14 residues. The germline CDR1 and CDR2 sequences are SQVTM and ANQGSEA.

The sample holds many counts of this clonotype. The CDR3 loop is CASSNQGGYEQYF. DNA for the CDR3: TGTGCCAGTAGTAATCAAGGGGGCTACGAGCAGTACTTC. The chain joins TRBV19 to TRBJ2-7; TRBD1 is a possible D gene (6 bases). CDR1 and CDR2 from the germline V gene are LNHDA and SQIVND (reference sequence). Trimming removed 4 bases at V and 3 bases at J, with 10 bases between. The CDR3 contains 13 residues.

This clonotype was found a few times. The chain uses TRBV10-3 and TRBJ2-3, with TRBD2 identical over 8 bases. The germline V gene encodes CDR1 ENHRY and CDR2 SYGVKD. The CDR3 is 18 amino acids. The V and J ends lost 5 bases and 0 bases, in that order; junction bases with no gene match: 13. In DNA form, the CDR3 reads TGTGCCATCAGTACGGTGCGGGGGGTCCGGACTAGCACAGATACGCAGTATTTT. Its protein is CAISTVRGVRTSTDTQYF.

A few counts support this clonotype. The chain is built from TRBV2 and TRBJ1-2, with D possibly being TRBD1 (6 bases). Trimming pared 5 bases from V and 2 bases from J, leaving 18 bases between. Germline CDR1 SNHLY, CDR2 FYNNEI. CDR3 size: 16 residues. In nucleotides, the CDR3 is TGTGCCAGCAGTAATGCGGACAGACCATTAAACTATGGCTACACCTTC. Encoded protein: CASSNADRPLNYGYTF.

This clonotype has ten or more counts. A read error may account for a junction end that differs from germline. This sequence joins TRBV12-3 or TRBV12-4 and TRBJ2-7, with 8 positions matching TRBD1. There are 14 residues in the CDR3. This CDR3 is CASSLAGQGLEQYF. The CDR3 DNA follows: TGTGCCAGCAGCTTAGCAGGACAGGGTCTCGAGCAGTACTTC.

The V call is TRBV7-2, the J call TRBJ2-3; possibly TRBD2 for D (7 bases). CDR3 length equals 14 residues. Germline CDR1 is SGHTA and CDR2 is FQGNSA. V was cut by 7 bases and J by 7 bases, with 18 bases left in between. The CDR3, as DNA: TGTGCCAGCAACCTGGGGGGGGGCGCTAATACGCAGTATTTT. This translates into CASNLGGGANTQYF.

The gene calls are TRBV4-1 and TRBJ2-7; tentatively, D is TRBD1 or TRBD2 (5 bases each). CDR1 MGHRA and CDR2 YSYEKL come from the germline V gene. There are 12 residues in the CDR3. V lost 8 bases to trimming and J lost 7 bases, with 15 bases between them. In DNA, the CDR3 is TGCGCCAGCTCCTCCGGGGACGATGAGCAGTACTTC. Translated, it gives CASSSGDDEQYF.

This clonotype was counted between two and nine times. V gene TRBV20-1 combines with J gene TRBJ1-1, with D hard to call. Germline V gene lookup returns CDR1 DFQATT and CDR2 SNEGSKA (reference sequence). The germline V and J ends were trimmed by 0 bases and 0 bases, with 8 bases remaining between them. The CDR3 sequence is 14 residues long. CDR3 DNA sequence: TGCAGTGCTAGAGACGGTCACATGAACACTGAAGCTTTCTTT. It codes for CSARDGHMNTEAFF.

This clonotype was seen a handful of times. The chain is built from TRBV28 and TRBJ1-2; TRBD1 matches 7 bases. V was pared by 10 bases and J by 8 bases, with 10 bases of the junction left unmatched. Germline-derived CDR1 and CDR2 are MDHEN and SYDVKM. There are 12 residues in the CDR3. The CDR3 DNA reads TGTGCCACTCGCACAGGGGTAGAGGGCTACACCTTC. It codes for CATRTGVEGYTF.

The V and J genes are TRBV6-5 and TRBJ1-2; 11 nucleotides agree with TRBD1. V trimming: 4 bases; J trimming: 1 base; junction bases outside the gene matches: 5. The germline CDR1 and CDR2 sequences are MNHEY and SVGAGI. The CDR3 is made up of 16 amino acids. The DNA for the CDR3 is TGTGCCAGCAGTTCGTCGGACAGGGGGCATAACTATGGCTACACCTTC. It yields the protein CASSSSDRGHNYGYTF.

The rearrangement joins TRBV28 to TRBJ2-7; 9 bases fit TRBD1. This CDR3 spans 16 amino acids. Looked up from germline, CDR1 is MDHEN and CDR2 is SYDVKM. V lost 3 bases and J lost 3; bases outside the gene matches: 9. This chain's CDR3 is CASSFEGQGSFYEQYF. The CDR3 DNA reads as TGTGCCAGCAGTTTCGAGGGACAGGGAAGCTTCTACGAGCAGTACTTC. The full variable domain, in which reference TRBV28 and TRBJ2-7 provide the parts outside the CDR3, is DVKVTQSSRYLVKRTGEKVFLECVQDMDHENMFWYRQDPGLGLRLIYFSYDVKMKEKGDIPEGYSVSREKKERFSLILESASTNQTSMYLCASSFEGQGSFYEQYFGPGTRLTVT.

As DNA, the CDR3 is TGTGCCAGCAGTCATGTCGGAGGGGGCAGCCAGCCCCAGCATTTT. Amino acids: CASSHVGGGSQPQHF. The rearrangement uses TRBV27 and TRBJ1-5, with 7 bases that match TRBD1. V shed 5 bases and J 7 bases; nucleotides not matched to a gene: 11. This CDR3 is 15 amino acids long. Looked up from germline, CDR1 is MNHEY and CDR2 is SMNVEV (reference sequence).

At least ten counts were recorded for this clonotype. This chain links TRBV12-3 or TRBV12-4 with TRBJ1-2, with unresolved D. There are 13 residues in the CDR3. Trimming took 10 bases from V and 1 from J, leaving 13 bases between them. In nucleotides, the CDR3 is TGTGCCACCCTGACCCAGATTAACTATGGCTACACCTTC. It is translated as CATLTQINYGYTF.

Notes on this clonotype: A much larger clone lies one base from this, so it may be a read error. The chain uses TRBV18 and TRBJ1-1; D is unresolved. The CDR3 has 15 amino acids. Germline lookup yields CDR1 KGHSH and CDR2 LQKENI. DNA of the CDR3: TGTGCCACCTCACCAGAGGCAGGATTGAACACTGAAGCTTTCTTT. Its protein is CATSPEAGLNTEAFF.

The sample holds one count of this clonotype. The chain uses TRBV12-3 or TRBV12-4 and TRBJ1-1; 7 bases align to TRBD1. V dropped 3 bases and J dropped 5; count of bases not matched to a gene: 9. This CDR3 spans 15 amino acids. The DNA of the CDR3 is TGTGCCAGCAGTTTCCTACAGGGGCGATGGACTGAAGCTTTCTTT. It specifies CASSFLQGRWTEAFF.

This clonotype was detected only a few times. Germline and junction disagree at one end, which may indicate a read error. The chain joins TRBV2 to TRBJ2-4; D is unresolved. The CDR3 loop spans 17 amino acids. The germline gives CDR1 SNHLY, CDR2 FYNNEI. The CDR3 spells CASSGGLGSLTKNIQYF. CDR3 bases: TGTGCCAGCAGTGGTGGGCTGGGCAGCTTAACCAAGAACATTCAGTACTTC.

This clonotype has a count of ten or more. This chain links TRBV5-6 with TRBJ1-2, with 8 bases matching TRBD1. The CDR3 totals 13 residues. V shed 4 bases and J 8 bases; nucleotides not matched to a gene: 7. CDR1 and CDR2 (germline): SGHDT, YYEEEE. CDR3: CASSRDRGNGYTF. The DNA for the CDR3 is TGTGCCAGCAGCCGAGACAGGGGCAACGGCTACACCTTC.

Remarks on this clonotype: Possible read error: a much larger clone is one base away. V usage is TRBV5-1 and J usage is TRBJ2-1, with 10 bases identical to TRBD2. Matching the DNA end better, TRBJ2-7 makes the J call doubtful. Germline V gene data show CDR1 as SGHRS and CDR2 as YFSETQ. The CDR3 runs to 19 residues. The CDR3 region has the DNA TGCGCCAGCAGCTTGGGTAGCGGGGGGTCCCAGAGCTCCTACAATGAGCAGTACTTC. Amino acid sequence: CASSLGSGGSQSSYNEQYF.

The chain joins TRBV7-3 to TRBJ2-7; D is unclear. CDR1 SGHTA and CDR2 FQGTGA come from the germline V gene. With 2 bases removed from V and 5 bases from J, the gap between germline ends came to 16 bases. This CDR3 region has 15 residues. The CDR3 loop reads CASSLSPGGYHEQYF. The CDR3, as DNA: TGTGCCAGCAGCTTATCCCCTGGCGGTTACCACGAGCAGTACTTC.

In this sample, this clonotype turned up a few times. The rearrangement uses TRBV7-3 and TRBJ2-3; 7 bases map to TRBD2. The J segment lost 2 bases and the V segment lost 0 bases, leaving 8 bases of the junction unmatched. Germline V gene data show CDR1 as SGHTA and CDR2 as FQGTGA. This CDR3 spans 17 amino acids. For the CDR3, the DNA is TGTGCCAGCAGCTTAACTGTTAGCGGGTATTACACAGATACGCAGTATTTT. This encodes CASSLTVSGYYTDTQYF.

This clonotype was recorded many times. The V call is TRBV6-5, the J call TRBJ2-7, with D possibly being TRBD1 (5 bases). The CDR3 runs 14 residues. Between the trimmed V and J ends, which lost 6 bases and 2 bases, there was a span of 14 bases. Germline V CDR1 and CDR2: MNHEY, SVGAGI. The CDR3 DNA reads TGTGCCAGCAGGGGGTTGGCAGGGCCCTACGAGCAGTACTTC. It is translated as CASRGLAGPYEQYF.

The chain has TRBV7-2 and TRBJ2-4; 11 bases align to TRBD2. With the DNA end fitting TRBJ2-7 better, the J assignment may be wrong. Germline CDR1 reads SGHTA; CDR2 reads FQGNSA. The CDR3 extends over 18 amino acids. The CDR3, as DNA: TGTGCCAGCAGCTATCTCCTCGGACTAGCGGGTAACTCCTACGAGCAGTACTTC. The encoded protein is CASSYLLGLAGNSYEQYF.

This clonotype was counted only a few times. J is TRBJ1-2 and V is TRBV11-2; D is possibly TRBD1 (5 bases). The CDR3 has 15 amino acids. Per germline, CDR1 SGHAT and CDR2 FQNNGV. The V and J ends lost 1 base and 4 bases respectively, with 13 bases between them. The DNA of the CDR3 is TGTGCCAGCAGCTTAGGGATGGGGCCTCTCTATGGCTACACCTTC. Translation gives CASSLGMGPLYGYTF.

The chain links TRBV6-2 or TRBV6-3 to TRBJ1-5; TRBD1 might be the D (5 bases). This CDR3 has 17 amino acids. Germline loops: CDR1 MNHEY, CDR2 SVGEGT. V was pared by 2 bases and J by 3 bases, with 17 bases between. The CDR3 sequence: CASSYPGRGNLNQPQHF. For the CDR3, the DNA is TGTGCCAGCAGTTACCCCGGGAGGGGTAACCTCAATCAGCCCCAGCATTTT.

Only a few counts were recorded for this clonotype. The chain links TRBV19 to TRBJ2-1; D perhaps matches TRBD1 (5 bases). CDR1 LNHDA and CDR2 SQIVND come from the germline V gene (reference sequence). The CDR3 totals 16 residues. V lost 5 bases to trimming and J lost 0 bases, with 14 bases between them. The CDR3 sequence is CASSDDRPSSYNEQFF. The CDR3 region has the DNA TGTGCCAGTAGTGACGACAGACCCAGCTCCTACAATGAGCAGTTCTTC.

In this sample, this clonotype turned up a few times. The junction departs from the called germline gene at one end, perhaps through a read error. The chain combines TRBV24-1 with TRBJ2-6; D could derive from TRBD1 or TRBD2 (6 bases each). Germline CDR1 reads KGHDR; CDR2 reads SFDVKD. This CDR3 region has 15 residues. The CDR3 sequence is CATSPGAVGASVLTF. In DNA, the CDR3 is TGTGCCACCAGTCCGGGGGCAGTGGGGGCCAGCGTCCTGACTTTC.

This chain uses TRBV27 with TRBJ2-1; perhaps TRBD2 as D (6 bases). V lost 3 bases to trimming and J lost 7 bases, with 10 bases between them. CDR1 is MNHEY and CDR2 is SMNVEV in the germline V gene (reference sequence). The length of the CDR3 is 13 residues. CDR3 region: CASSFSGRNEQFF. CDR3 DNA: TGTGCCAGCAGTTTTTCAGGGAGGAATGAGCAGTTCTTC.

Comment on this clonotype: Relative to the germline gene, one junction end is altered; a read error may explain this. V and J are TRBV20-1 and TRBJ2-7; TRBD2 matches 12 bases. The germline V gene has CDR1 DFQATT and CDR2 SNEGSKA (reference sequence). The CDR3 has 16 amino acids. CDR3 coding DNA: TGCAGTGCGAGAGATACTAGCGGGAGGTGGTCCTACGAGCAGTACTTC. It encodes CSARDTSGRWSYEQYF.

The V call is TRBV4-2, the J call TRBJ2-6; D unclear. V lost 1 base and J lost 4, with 8 bases in between. The CDR3 sequence is 15 residues long. Per germline, CDR1 LGHNA and CDR2 YNFKEQ. The CDR3: CASSQGFAGANVLTF. The DNA for the CDR3 is TGTGCCAGCAGCCAAGGTTTCGCCGGGGCCAACGTCCTGACTTTC.